Shown below are 12 T cell receptor beta chains from a single sample sequenced in a study of blood T cell repertoires in COVID-19. Profiling relied on immunoSEQ multiplex PCR, and the TCRdb table lists in-frame clones only, not all of them. This table has 200,000 to 300,000 clones, about 89% appearing once. Specimen: peripheral blood. The origin of the receptors is a man aged 35 to 55 who had recovered from COVID-19.

The V gene is TRBV10-3, the J gene TRBJ2-6; 9 bases map to TRBD1. The CDR3 has 16 amino acids. V dropped 6 bases and J dropped 3; count of bases not matched to a gene: 6. Per the germline V gene, CDR1 is ENHRY and CDR2 is SYGVKD. DNA for the CDR3: TGTGCCATCAGCGACAGGGGGAAGAGTGGGGCCAACGTCCTGACTTTC. This sequence encodes CAISDRGKSGANVLTF.

This chain connects TRBV19 to TRBJ2-7; D call uncertain. The germline V gene encodes CDR1 LNHDA and CDR2 SQIVND (reference sequence). CDR3 length: 13 residues. Trimming left V 1 base short and J 0 bases short, with 4 bases between. CDR3 sequence (DNA): TGTGCCAGTAGTATAGCCCTCTCCTACGAGCAGTACTTC. Translated: CASSIALSYEQYF.

This clone was counted a single time. This rearrangement joins TRBV7-9 to TRBJ2-3; 7 bases align to TRBD2. Germline CDR1 SEHNR, CDR2 FQNEAQ (reference sequence). This CDR3 is built from 14 residues. Trimming took 5 bases from V and 6 from J; bases not matched to a gene: 8. DNA for the CDR3: TGTGCCAGCAGCCACTCGTTGGGGGGGGATACGCAGTATTTT. This translates into CASSHSLGGDTQYF.

The rearrangement links TRBV7-8 to TRBJ1-5; 7 bases are a match to TRBD1. Germline V CDR1 and CDR2: SGHVS, FQNEAQ. Trimming took 0 bases from V and 5 from J; bases not matched to a gene: 13. CDR3 size: 18 residues. CDR3 protein: CASSLAVLRQGKYQPQHF. DNA of the CDR3: TGTGCCAGCAGCTTAGCGGTATTAAGACAGGGAAAATATCAGCCCCAGCATTTT.

This clone was observed a few times. The chain's CDR3 is CASSHKTGEYRGYTF. The CDR3 DNA is TGCGCCAGCAGCCACAAGACAGGGGAGTACCGCGGCTACACCTTC. The chain uses TRBV4-1 and TRBJ1-2; 8 nucleotides agree with TRBD1. The germline CDR1 and CDR2 sequences are MGHRA and YSYEKL. This CDR3 is 15 amino acids long. V shed 3 bases and J 8 bases; nucleotides not matched to a gene: 11.

The V gene is TRBV29-1, the J gene TRBJ1-3; tentatively, D is TRBD1 (6 bases). Trimming shortened V by 2 bases and J by 0 bases, and 14 bases separated the two germline ends. The CDR3 consists of 16 residues. Looked up from germline, CDR1 is SQVTM and CDR2 is ANQGSEA. The CDR3 reads CSVETYQGSSGNTIYF. CDR3 DNA sequence: TGCAGCGTTGAAACTTACCAGGGGAGCTCTGGAAACACCATATATTTT.

The chain employs TRBV6-5 and TRBJ1-5; 8 bases match TRBD1. The CDR3 loop spans 14 amino acids. Per the germline V gene, CDR1 is MNHEY and CDR2 is SVGAGI. With V trimmed by 6 bases and J by 3 bases, 4 bases remained unmatched. CDR3 in amino acids: CASRKTGDNQPQHF. The DNA for the CDR3 is TGTGCCAGCAGGAAGACAGGGGACAATCAGCCCCAGCATTTT.

The J gene is TRBJ2-2, the V gene TRBV19; D is perhaps TRBD1 (6 bases). Germline values: CDR1 LNHDA, CDR2 SQIVND (reference sequence). The V end lost 4 bases, the J end lost 0 bases, and 12 bases lay between the germline ends. The CDR3 is made up of 16 amino acids. The CDR3 nucleotides read TGTGCCAGTAGTAGGAACAGGGCGACGAACACCGGGGAGCTGTTTTTT. It is translated as CASSRNRATNTGELFF.

This chain links TRBV30 with TRBJ1-6; TRBD1 agrees at 8 bases. J was trimmed by 11 bases and V by 0 bases; bases with no gene match: 9. CDR3 size: 15 residues. CDR1 is GTSNPN and CDR2 is SVGIG in the germline V gene (reference sequence). CDR3 DNA sequence: TGTGCCTGGAGTGTTGGGGACAGGACTGAGACACCCCTCCACTTT. Translating gives CAWSVGDRTETPLHF.

The V and J genes are TRBV5-4 and TRBJ2-2; 7 bases match TRBD2. Germline V gene sequence: CDR1 SGHNT, CDR2 YYREEE (reference sequence). J gave up 0 bases and V 4 bases, and 3 bases lay outside the gene matches. The CDR3 totals 15 residues. CDR3 coding DNA: TGTGCCAGCAGCCGGGGGGTGGCGAACACCGGGGAGCTGTTTTTT. It yields the protein CASSRGVANTGELFF.

The V and J genes are TRBV11-1 and TRBJ2-3; D possibly corresponds to TRBD1 (5 bases). CDR3 length: 15 residues. CDR1 and CDR2 from the germline V gene are SGHAT and FQDESV (reference sequence). Trimming stripped 6 bases from V and 2 bases from J, with 15 bases between. CDR3 region: CASRSGQGITDTQYF. The CDR3 nucleotides are TGTGCCAGCAGGAGTGGGCAGGGAATCACAGATACGCAGTATTTT. The variable domain in full, completed from reference TRBV11-1 and TRBJ2-3, reads EAEVAQSPRYKITEKSQAVAFWCDPISGHATLYWYRQILGQGPELLVQFQDESVVDDSQLPKDRFSAERLKGVDSTLKIQPAELGDSAMYLCASRSGQGITDTQYFGPGTRLTVL.

The rearrangement links TRBV6-1 to TRBJ1-2, with a possible D match to TRBD1 (6 bases). In germline, CDR1 is MNHNS, CDR2 SASEGT. The CDR3 totals 15 residues. The germline V and J ends were trimmed by 2 bases and 8 bases, with 18 bases remaining between them. CDR3 sequence: CASSELRQVSGGYTF. The CDR3 region has the DNA TGTGCCAGCAGTGAACTCAGACAGGTTTCAGGGGGCTACACCTTC.